These 30 T cell receptor beta chains were sequenced from one sample in a study of cytomegalovirus exposure and HLA in healthy donors. This PCR relied on a set of 60 Vbeta primers and 13 Jbeta primers. The method was immunoSEQ multiplex PCR; TCRdb's version includes in-frame clones alone and lacks a portion of them. The profile shows 85,000 to 90,000 clones, 85% to 90% of them singletons. Sequenced: PBMCs. The receptors stem from a man between 18 and 35 years old in good health and CMV-seronegative.

This chain uses TRBV2 with TRBJ2-5, with 7 bases fitting TRBD1. Germline loops: CDR1 SNHLY, CDR2 FYNNEI. V dropped 2 bases and J dropped 5; count of bases not matched to a gene: 5. The CDR3 has 14 residues. This CDR3 reads CASSELRGQETQYF. In DNA form, the CDR3 reads TGTGCCAGCAGTGAATTGAGGGGGCAGGAGACCCAGTACTTC.

V and J are TRBV14 and TRBJ2-1; the match to TRBD2 covers 7 bases. The V segment lost 2 bases and the J segment 4 bases; nucleotides outside the gene matches: 14. The CDR3 sequence is 18 residues long. In germline, CDR1 is SGHDN, CDR2 FVKESK. The CDR3 loop is CASSQLTRGLPRYNEQFF. CDR3 in DNA: TGTGCCAGCAGCCAATTAACAAGGGGACTACCGCGTTACAATGAGCAGTTCTTC.

The CDR3 reads CASSKAGDRGYTSGSSYEQYF. The CDR3 DNA sequence: TGTGCCAGCAGCAAAGCTGGGGACAGGGGGTATACTAGCGGGAGCTCCTACGAGCAGTACTTC. This rearrangement joins TRBV21-1 to TRBJ2-7; whether TRBD2, the table's D call, matches the DNA was not checked. TRBV21-1 is tagged as a pseudogene. This CDR3 contains 21 residues.

This clone was seen only a few times. The gene calls are TRBV7-2 and TRBJ2-7, with D perhaps TRBD2 (6 bases). Trimming took off 4 bases at V and 0 bases at J, with 16 bases between the two ends. This CDR3 is built from 16 residues. Germline loops: CDR1 SGHTA, CDR2 FQGNSA. CDR3 sequence reads: CASSSSLASASYEQYF. Written as DNA, the CDR3 is TGTGCCAGCAGCTCATCTCTAGCGTCTGCCTCCTACGAGCAGTACTTC.

The chain uses TRBV19 and TRBJ2-2; no reliable D call. Germline V CDR1 and CDR2: LNHDA, SQIVND (reference sequence). Trimming left V 4 bases short and J 7 bases short, with 10 bases between. This CDR3 has 13 residues. CDR3 nucleotides: TGTGCCAGTAGTACACAACGCGGCGGGGAGCTGTTTTTT. This translates into CASSTQRGGELFF.

The chain is built from TRBV7-6 and TRBJ2-7; D is perhaps TRBD2 (6 bases). The CDR3 is 15 residues long. The V end lost 4 bases, the J end lost 2 bases, and 15 bases lay between the germline ends. Germline lookup yields CDR1 SGHVS and CDR2 FNYEAQ. The CDR3 is CASSSSAGLAYEQYF. The CDR3 DNA is TGTGCCAGCAGCTCCTCAGCGGGCCTCGCCTACGAGCAGTACTTC.

The chain combines TRBV28 with TRBJ2-7; 11 bases are shared with TRBD2. In germline, CDR1 is MDHEN, CDR2 SYDVKM. This CDR3 has 16 amino acids. After removal of 5 bases from V and 5 bases from J, the junction contained 11 bases not matched to a gene. CDR3 residues: CASSQTTSGSRDEQYF. CDR3 coding DNA: TGTGCCAGCAGTCAGACTACTAGCGGGAGTCGTGACGAGCAGTACTTC.

The rearrangement links TRBV2 to TRBJ2-2; 13 nucleotides line up with TRBD2. The ends lost 4 bases at V and 6 bases at J; junction bases unmatched: 2. This CDR3 has 15 amino acids. In germline, CDR1 is SNHLY, CDR2 FYNNEI. For the CDR3, the DNA is TGTGCCAGCAGTGTACTAGCGGGAGGGGCCGGGGAGCTGTTTTTT. It encodes CASSVLAGGAGELFF. The complete variable domain, with remaining parts taken from reference TRBV2 and TRBJ2-2, reads EPEVTQTPSHQVTQMGQEVILRCVPISNHLYFYWYRQILGQKVEFLVSFYNNEISEKSEIFDDQFSVERPDGSNFTLKIRSTKLEDSAMYFCASSVLAGGAGELFFGEGSRLTVL.

The J gene is TRBJ2-7, the V gene TRBV7-9; tentative D call: TRBD1 (7 bases). Germline CDR1 and CDR2: SEHNR and FQNEAQ (reference sequence). This CDR3 spans 14 amino acids. V lost 3 bases, J lost 2 bases, and 11 bases lay in between. The CDR3 sequence is CASSFRGAPYEQYF. CDR3 nucleotide sequence: TGTGCCAGCAGCTTCAGGGGGGCCCCCTACGAGCAGTACTTC.

The chain links TRBV6-5 to TRBJ2-5; tentatively, D is TRBD2 (6 bases). The end of the DNA fits TRBJ2-7 better, so the J call may be wrong. The germline V gene has CDR1 MNHEY and CDR2 SVGAGI. The CDR3 runs to 16 residues. DNA of the CDR3: TGTGCCAGCAGTTACGGGGGGTGGGGCTACCGGGCCGAGCAGTACTTC. Translating gives CASSYGGWGYRAEQYF.

The chain has TRBV7-6 and TRBJ2-1, with D perhaps TRBD2 (6 bases). Germline assignment: CDR1 SGHVS and CDR2 FNYEAQ. The length of the CDR3 is 14 residues. Trimming took off 1 base at V and 10 bases at J, with 14 bases between the two ends. The DNA of the CDR3 is TGTGCCAGCAGCTTAGTTATGGCCCGGGGGGAGCAGTTCTTC. Translated, it gives CASSLVMARGEQFF.

The CDR3 loop is CASSSGQLYEQYF. The CDR3 DNA reads as TGTGCCAGTAGTTCGGGACAGCTCTACGAGCAGTACTTC. The chain uses TRBV19 and TRBJ2-7; 7 bases match TRBD1. The V gene's germline CDR1 is LNHDA and CDR2 SQIVND (reference sequence). After removal of 5 bases from V and 3 bases from J, the junction contained 4 bases not matched to a gene. The length of the CDR3 is 13 residues. Full variable domain (rest looked up from reference TRBV19 and TRBJ2-7): DGGITQSPKYLFRKEGQNVTLSCEQNLNHDAMYWYRQDPGQGLRLIYYSQIVNDFQKGDIAEGYSVSREKKESFPLTVTSAQKNPTAFYLCASSSGQLYEQYFGPGTRLTVT.

The chain recombines TRBV7-3 with TRBJ2-1; 9 bases align to TRBD2. V gave up 2 bases and J gave up 5 bases; unmatched junction bases: 7. The germline V gene has CDR1 SGHTA and CDR2 FQGTGA. The CDR3 length is 16 residues. The CDR3 region has the DNA TGTGCCAGCAGCTTAGTTCTAGCGGGAATAAACAATGAGCAGTTCTTC. Its protein product is CASSLVLAGINNEQFF.

The J gene is TRBJ1-2, the V gene TRBV29-1; D unresolved. Trimming removed 3 bases at V and 8 bases at J, with 19 bases between. The CDR3 runs 14 residues. CDR1 SQVTM and CDR2 ANQGSEA come from the germline V gene. The CDR3 loop is CSVETDKTSSGYTF. Here the CDR3 DNA reads TGCAGCGTTGAGACCGACAAGACCTCTAGCGGCTACACCTTC.

This clone appeared a single time. A junction boundary mismatches the germline segment, possibly from a read error. The J gene is TRBJ2-7, the V gene TRBV11-3, with D possibly being TRBD1 (5 bases). From germline, CDR1 is SGHNT and CDR2 YENEEA. CDR3 length: 14 residues. In DNA, the CDR3 is TGTGCCAGCAGCTTAGGTCGACAGTCACAAGAGCAGCACTTC. This gives the protein CASSLGRQSQEQHF. The full variable domain, with the rest looked up from reference TRBV11-3 and TRBJ2-7, is EAGVVQSPRYKIIEKKQPVAFWCNPISGHNTLYWYLQNLGQGPELLIRYENEEAVDDSQLPKDRFSAERLKGVDSTLKIQPAELGDSAVYLCASSLGRQSQEQHFGPGTRLTVT.

The V call is TRBV7-9, the J call TRBJ2-7; 14 bases are a match to TRBD2. The CDR3 spans 18 residues. Germline V gene data show CDR1 as SEHNR and CDR2 as FQNEAQ (reference sequence). The trim removed 4 bases at V and 4 bases at J, leaving 12 bases unmatched. This chain's CDR3 is CASSSGKGLAGDRYEQYF. CDR3 nucleotides: TGTGCCAGCAGCTCCGGAAAGGGACTAGCGGGAGATCGTTACGAGCAGTACTTC.

The chain joins TRBV23-1 to TRBJ1-3; D remains unclear. TRBV23-1 belongs to the ORF category, with a function that is uncertain. V shed 0 bases and J shed 2 bases, with 14 bases lying between them. The CDR3 consists of 17 residues. CDR3 loop: CASSQSNFGSTGNTIYF. The CDR3 nucleotides read TGCGCCAGCAGTCAATCGAATTTCGGGAGTACTGGAAACACCATATATTTT.

The chain carries TRBV6-4 and TRBJ2-2, with D maybe TRBD2 (5 bases). This CDR3 has 13 amino acids. From germline, CDR1 is MRHNA and CDR2 SNTAGT. Trimming removed 3 bases at V and 5 bases at J, with 7 bases between. CDR3 bases: TGTGCCAGCAGTGAGTCGGGAACCGGGGAGCTGTTTTTT. Amino acids: CASSESGTGELFF.

The gene calls are TRBV27 and TRBJ1-2; 8 bases are shared with TRBD1. The CDR3 is 15 amino acids. CDR1 is MNHEY and CDR2 is SMNVEV in the germline V gene (reference sequence). V was pared by 5 bases and J by 2 bases, with 7 bases of the junction left unmatched. The CDR3 reads CASSVGQGKNYGYTF. The CDR3 DNA reads as TGTGCCAGCAGTGTAGGACAGGGAAAAAACTATGGCTACACCTTC.

About this clone itself: A junction boundary mismatches the germline segment, possibly from a read error. CDR3 region: CSSSLGAGTRDQETQYF. As DNA, the CDR3 is TGTTCCAGCAGCTTGGGAGCCGGGACTAGGGATCAAGAGACCCAGTACTTC. The chain joins TRBV7-9 to TRBJ2-5; 8 positions agree with TRBD2. The CDR3 is 17 residues long. Germline lookup yields CDR1 SEHNR and CDR2 FQNEAQ (reference sequence).

The chain uses TRBV7-2 and TRBJ1-2, with TRBD1 identical over 10 bases. Germline V CDR1 and CDR2: SGHTA, FQGNSA. The V gene end was trimmed by 5 bases and the J gene end by 6 bases; junction bases not matched to a gene: 9. The CDR3 sequence is 15 residues long. CDR3 DNA sequence: TGTGCCAGCAGCCCGCCGGGACAGGGGATGGATGGCTACACCTTC. Encoded protein: CASSPPGQGMDGYTF. Full variable domain (missing parts from reference TRBV7-2 and TRBJ1-2): GAGVSQSPSNKVTEKGKDVELRCDPISGHTALYWYRQSLGQGLEFLIYFQGNSAPDKSGLPSDRFSAERTGGSVSTLTIQRTQQEDSAVYLCASSPPGQGMDGYTFGSGTRLTVV.

This chain uses TRBV7-3 with TRBJ2-1; 9 nucleotides agree with TRBD2. This CDR3 is built from 15 residues. Germline CDR1 SGHTA, CDR2 FQGTGA. The V segment lost 2 bases and the J segment 3 bases; nucleotides outside the gene matches: 2. The DNA of the CDR3 is TGTGCCAGCAGCTTATTTAGCGGGAGCTACAATGAGCAGTTCTTC. As protein: CASSLFSGSYNEQFF.

The rearrangement links TRBV14 to TRBJ2-1, with 8 bases that match TRBD2. Germline trimming cut 0 bases from V and 3 bases from J; bases unmatched to any gene: 7. This CDR3 comprises 17 residues. Looked up from germline, CDR1 is SGHDN and CDR2 is FVKESK. As DNA, the CDR3 is TGTGCCAGCAGCCAAGATAGTTCAAGCGGGAGCTACAATGAGCAGTTCTTC. It specifies CASSQDSSSGSYNEQFF.

J is TRBJ2-5 and V is TRBV19; D not resolved. The germline gives CDR1 LNHDA, CDR2 SQIVND (reference sequence). Trimming pared 3 bases from V and 5 bases from J, leaving 13 bases between. The CDR3 totals 14 residues. In DNA, the CDR3 is TGTGCCAGTAGTATTCTACACAGTAGGGAGACCCAGTACTTC. It specifies CASSILHSRETQYF. The complete variable domain, with remaining parts taken from reference TRBV19 and TRBJ2-5, reads DGGITQSPKYLFRKEGQNVTLSCEQNLNHDAMYWYRQDPGQGLRLIYYSQIVNDFQKGDIAEGYSVSREKKESFPLTVTSAQKNPTAFYLCASSILHSRETQYFGPGTRLLVL.

V is TRBV9 and J is TRBJ2-1; 9 bases are shared with TRBD1. The CDR3 is 14 residues long. The V gene's germline CDR1 is SGDLS and CDR2 YYNGEE. Losses at the gene ends were 3 bases for V and 7 bases for J; bases not matched to a gene: 5. CDR3 bases: TGTGCCAGCAGCGGCACAGGGGGCCGGAATGAGCAGTTCTTC. It encodes CASSGTGGRNEQFF. The full variable domain, rest sourced from reference TRBV9 and TRBJ2-1, is DSGVTQTPKHLITATGQRVTLRCSPRSGDLSVYWYQQSLDQGLQFLIQYYNGEERAKGNILERFSAQQFPDLHSELNLSSLELGDSALYFCASSGTGGRNEQFFGPGTRLTVL.

The chain has TRBV5-1 and TRBJ2-3, with 8 bases fitting TRBD2. The germline gives CDR1 SGHRS, CDR2 YFSETQ. This CDR3 region has 15 residues. V lost 4 bases and J lost 2; bases outside the gene matches: 6. The DNA for the CDR3 is TGCGCCAGCAGCCACAGCGGGAGAGACACAGATACGCAGTATTTT. Its protein product is CASSHSGRDTDTQYF.

This chain links TRBV29-1 with TRBJ2-1, with D possibly TRBD2 on 5 matching bases. The V end lost 7 bases, the J end lost 6 bases, and 10 bases lay between the germline ends. Germline V CDR1 and CDR2: SQVTM, ANQGSEA. The CDR3 extends over 11 amino acids. Here the CDR3 DNA reads TGCAGCGGAGGGCCGGGCAATGAGCAGTTCTTC. Amino acids: CSGGPGNEQFF.

The rearrangement links TRBV5-6 to TRBJ1-6; 7 bases match TRBD1. Germline CDR1 is SGHDT and CDR2 is YYEEEE. This CDR3 comprises 15 residues. With V trimmed by 1 base and J by 7 bases, 5 bases remained unmatched. CDR3 in amino acids: CASSLIGTVNSPLHF. In DNA form, the CDR3 reads TGTGCCAGCAGCTTGATCGGGACAGTCAATTCACCCCTCCACTTT.

The chain couples TRBV5-5 to TRBJ2-5, with D perhaps TRBD2 (5 bases). The last part of the DNA fits TRBJ2-7 better; the J call may be wrong. This CDR3 region has 13 residues. Per germline, CDR1 SGHKS and CDR2 YYEKEE (reference sequence). Here the CDR3 DNA reads TGTGCCAGCAGCTTGAGACTATCCTACGAGCAGTACTTC. Translating gives CASSLRLSYEQYF.

This rearrangement joins TRBV28 to TRBJ2-3; D is perhaps TRBD1 (6 bases). Germline CDR1 and CDR2: MDHEN and SYDVKM. V lost 0 bases and J 3 bases, leaving 13 bases between the germline ends. The CDR3 runs 16 residues. CDR3 protein: CASSLWGASRTDTQYF. The DNA for the CDR3 is TGTGCCAGCAGTTTATGGGGGGCGTCAAGAACAGATACGCAGTATTTT.